These 6 T cell receptor beta chains were all obtained from the same sample, sequenced in a study of cytomegalovirus exposure and HLA in healthy donors. PCR employed 60 Vbeta and 13 Jbeta primers. The assay was immunoSEQ multiplex PCR, and TCRdb's table has in-frame clones only and misses some. This sample yields around 130,000 clones, of which roughly 68% are seen a single time; about 6% belongs to the top ten. What was sequenced was PBMCs. The receptor source for this set is a woman aged 50 to 60 in good health and CMV-seropositive.

This chain uses TRBV29-1 with TRBJ1-1, with TRBD1 matching over 11 bases. The CDR3 loop spans 14 amino acids. CDR1 is SQVTM, CDR2 ANQGSEA, per germline. The J segment lost 4 bases and the V segment lost 6 bases, leaving 7 bases of the junction unmatched. CDR3 in amino acids: CSVVDRGRLTEAFF. DNA of the CDR3: TGCAGCGTCGTGGACAGGGGGCGCCTCACTGAAGCTTTCTTT.

This clone has a single count. This chain connects TRBV5-8 to TRBJ2-6, with a tentative D call TRBD1 (5 bases). The CDR3 covers 17 residues. V lost 1 base and J lost 2, with 13 bases in between. The germline V gene has CDR1 SGHTS and CDR2 YDEGEE. CDR3 nucleotides: TGTGCCAGCAGCTTGATAAGGGGCGTAGCTGGGGCCAACGTCCTGACTTTC. It yields the protein CASSLIRGVAGANVLTF.

The rearrangement uses TRBV6-4 and TRBJ1-6; D gene unclear. CDR3 length: 12 amino acids. V lost 7 bases to trimming and J lost 9 bases, with 10 bases between them. Germline CDR1 MRHNA, CDR2 SNTAGT. The DNA of the CDR3 is TGTGCCAGCAAGGAGGGAAGTTCACCCCTCCACTTT. Translated, it gives CASKEGSSPLHF.

The CDR3 reads CASSQEAVEGEKLFF. For the CDR3, the DNA is TGCGCCAGCAGCCAAGAAGCGGTGGAGGGGGAAAAACTGTTTTTT. The chain is built from TRBV4-1 and TRBJ1-4; TRBD1 might be the D (5 bases). The V gene lost 0 bases and the J gene lost 8 bases, with 13 bases spanning the gap. This CDR3 has 15 residues. In germline, CDR1 is MGHRA, CDR2 YSYEKL.

The V call is TRBV11-2, the J call TRBJ2-2; TRBD2 matches at 14 bases. Per the germline V gene, CDR1 is SGHAT and CDR2 is FQNNGV. Trimming took 4 bases from V and 5 from J; bases not matched to a gene: 3. The CDR3 contains 16 residues. The DNA of the CDR3 is TGTGCCAGCAGCTCGCGGACTAGCGGGGGGACCGGGGAGCTGTTTTTT. Translated, it gives CASSSRTSGGTGELFF.

The count of this clone is one. V is TRBV5-6 and J is TRBJ1-6; perhaps TRBD1 as D (5 bases). Germline loops: CDR1 SGHDT, CDR2 YYEEEE. V lost 2 bases to trimming and J lost 10 bases, with 7 bases between them. The CDR3 sequence is 12 residues long. The CDR3 DNA follows: TGTGCCAGCAGCTTCTCAGGGTCACCCCTCCACTTT. This gives the protein CASSFSGSPLHF. Full variable domain (remainder filled in from reference TRBV5-6 and TRBJ1-6): DAGVTQSPTHLIKTRGQQVTLRCSPKSGHDTVSWYQQALGQGPQFIFQYYEEEERQRGNFPDRFSGHQFPNYSSELNVNALLLGDSALYLCASSFSGSPLHFGNGTRLTVT.